This T cell receptor (beta chain) was captured by sequencing in a study of cytomegalovirus exposure and HLA in healthy donors. V was cut by 2 bases and J by 0 bases, with 2 bases left in between. The CDR3 length is 13 residues. The germline V gene encodes CDR1 MNHNY and CDR2 SVGAGI (reference sequence). Vbeta (60) and Jbeta (13) primers were used in the PCR. Profiled with immunoSEQ multiplex PCR; TCRdb holds only in-frame clones, not every one. The data show 150,000 or so clones, with around 84% seen just once and around 3.1% held by the top ten. The TCR sequence derives from a woman in her 40s in good health and CMV-seronegative. V and J are TRBV6-6 and TRBJ1-5; D remains ambiguous. Sequencing was carried out using PBMCs. The CDR3 DNA is TGTGCCAGCAGTTACCATAGCAATCAGCCCCAGCATTTT. Its translation: CASSYHSNQPQHF.